This T cell receptor beta chain emerged from a study of blood T cell repertoires in COVID-19. For the study at large: Spain, Italy and the United States supplied samples that represented acute and convalescent COVID-19.

Methods used by the authors: Scientists estimated how many nucleated cells there were by amplifying reference gene primers. Assay used: immunoSEQ multiplex PCR; TCRdb lists only in-frame clones, some missing. Clone size and V and J calls were adopted from that table, with D and trimming inferred from the DNA. The sample lists roughly 68,000 clones; 88% were seen once. Between the trimmed V and J ends, which lost 4 bases and 0 bases, there was a span of 13 bases. CDR3 length equals 15 residues. CDR1 and CDR2 from the germline V gene are MGHRA and YSYEKL. Sequencing input: peripheral blood. The genes are TRBV4-1 and TRBJ2-7, with D possibly being TRBD2 (6 bases). This receptor was taken from a woman aged 55-70 years with COVID-19, enrolled during active disease. Here the CDR3 DNA reads TGCGCCAGCAGCCCCTCTTGGGGGGTCTCCTACGAGCAGTACTTC. Amino acids: CASSPSWGVSYEQYF.